Below, 21 T cell receptor beta chains from the same sample are listed, as sequenced in a study of tumor-infiltrating lymphocytes in primary liver carcinoma. Making TCR beta cDNA involved approximately 530 ng total RNA and a constant-region primer. Nested multiplex PCR, run for three rounds with slightly modified ARM-PCR, yielded TCR beta libraries. TRBV1-TRBV30 forward primers paired with a C-beta reverse primer were used in the first two PCR rounds, which ran approximately 10 cycles each. MiXCR, run by TCRdb on the multiplex PCR reads, gives a single entry per CDR3 protein. Of a few hundred thousand distinct CDR3 sequences in the sample, about 50% are singletons; the top ten hold over 15%. The authors took blood RNA from unsorted whole blood and also extracted germline DNA. The sequencing sample was made of peripheral blood. These receptors were collected from a woman younger than 45 with primary liver carcinoma and hepatitis B virus infection.

J is TRBJ2-6 and V is TRBV18; TRBD2 agrees at 12 bases. The junction had 3 bases not matched to a gene; V was cut back by 1 base and J by 2 bases. There are 18 residues in the CDR3. Germline V gene lookup returns CDR1 KGHSH and CDR2 LQKENI. CDR3 sequence (DNA): TGTGCCAGCTCACCACGACTAGCGGGAGAGGCTGGGGCCAACGTCCTGACTTTC. Its protein is CASSPRLAGEAGANVLTF. Based on the CDR3 plus reference TRBV18 and TRBJ2-6, the full variable domain is NAGVMQNPRHLVRRRGQEARLRCSPMKGHSHVYWYRQLPEEGLKFMVYLQKENIIDESGMPKERFSAEFPKEGPSILRIQQVVRGDSAAYFCASSPRLAGEAGANVLTFGAGSRLTVL.

Comments on this clonotype: This clone may be a read error of a much larger clone one base away. The chain employs TRBV6-6 and TRBJ2-7; the D gene is possibly TRBD1 (5 bases). Trimming shortened V by 8 bases and J by 0 bases, and 8 bases separated the two germline ends. The CDR3 runs 12 residues. CDR1 MNHNY and CDR2 SVGAGI come from the germline V gene (reference sequence). The CDR3 DNA reads as TGTGCCAGCCGACAGAGCTCCTACGAGCAGTACGTC. This gives the protein CASRQSSYEQYV.

This clonotype was seen repeatedly, ten times or more. The chain has TRBV6-6 and TRBJ2-3; no clear D. This CDR3 comprises 11 residues. CDR1 and CDR2 (germline): MNHNY, SVGAGI (reference sequence). V was trimmed by 2 bases and J by 5 bases, leaving 2 bases between them. CDR3 bases: TGTGCCAGCAGTTACGGAGATACGCAGTATTTT. Residues: CASSYGDTQYF.

This clonotype appeared once. A read error may account for a junction end that differs from germline. This rearrangement joins TRBV11-2 to TRBJ2-3; TRBD2 agrees at 8 bases. Germline CDR1 SGHAT, CDR2 FQNNGV. The CDR3 totals 17 residues. The chain's CDR3 is CASSPARTSSLGDTQYF. The CDR3 DNA sequence: TGCGCCAGCAGCCCAGCGAGGACTAGCTCCCTGGGGGATACGCAGTATTTT.

The chain couples TRBV4-3 to TRBJ2-6, with TRBD1 identical over 7 bases. Germline V CDR1 and CDR2: LGHNA, YSLEER. Trimming at V came to 1 base and at J to 2 bases, leaving 5 bases not matched to a gene. The CDR3 extends over 17 amino acids. CDR3 in DNA: TGCGCCAGCAGCCAAGCCGCCGACAGGGCTGGGGCCAACGTCCTGACTTTC. This gives the protein CASSQAADRAGANVLTF.

Comment on this clonotype: A much larger clone lies a single base off, so this may be a read error. The rearrangement links TRBV12-3 or TRBV12-4 to TRBJ2-3, with TRBD2 matching over 11 bases. This CDR3 is built from 16 residues. CDR3 in amino acids: CTSSSGRGIASDTQYF. The CDR3 nucleotides read TGTACCAGCAGTAGCGGGAGGGGTATAGCGTCAGATACGCAGTATTTT.

The rearrangement links TRBV2 to TRBJ2-3; no clear D. The V end was cut by 4 bases, the J end by 0 bases, with 8 bases between. The CDR3 loop spans 14 amino acids. CDR1 SNHLY and CDR2 FYNNEI come from the germline V gene. The CDR3 coding sequence is TGTGCCAGCAGTGCCTTTTTGAGCACAGATACGCAGTATTTT. This gives the protein CASSAFLSTDTQYF.

This clonotype was counted at least ten times. The chain employs TRBV12-3 or TRBV12-4 and TRBJ1-6; possibly TRBD1 for D (5 bases). The CDR3 is 12 amino acids. V gave up 5 bases and J gave up 10 bases, with 9 bases separating them. As DNA, the CDR3 is TGTGCCAGCAGTCTGAGGGGATCACCCCTCCACTTT. This encodes CASSLRGSPLHF.

This clonotype appeared a few times. The chain links TRBV6-5 to TRBJ1-2, with D uncertain. V lost 2 bases, J lost 3 bases, and 10 bases lay in between. The V gene's germline CDR1 is MNHEY and CDR2 SVGAGI. The CDR3 totals 14 residues. The CDR3 loop is CASSYRRNHYGYTF. CDR3 bases: TGTGCCAGCAGTTACCGTCGGAATCACTATGGCTACACCTTC.

For this clonotype: This could be a read error, since a much larger clone is one nucleotide away. The V call is TRBV29-1, the J call TRBJ2-1; no firm D call. The better agreement between TRBJ2-5 and the DNA end casts doubt on the J call. CDR1 and CDR2 from the germline V gene are SQVTM and ANQGSEA. The CDR3 length is 13 residues. The CDR3: CGVAGQYQETQYF. CDR3 sequence (DNA): TGCGGCGTTGCCGGGCAGTACCAAGAGACCCAGTACTTC.

In regard to this clonotype: A much larger clone differs by one base, so this may be a read error. The chain has TRBV28 and TRBJ2-7; 8 nucleotides line up with TRBD2. Per the germline V gene, CDR1 is MDHEN and CDR2 is SYDVKM. CDR3 length: 16 residues. Unmatched junction bases numbered 17, after V lost 8 bases and J lost 5 bases. The CDR3 sequence is CASATSGRALQNEQYF. CDR3 DNA: TGTGCCAGCGCCACCTCCGGGAGGGCCTTGCAGAACGAGCAGTACTTC.

A word on this clonotype: A read error may be the cause here, since a much bigger clone is one base away. This chain links TRBV10-3 with TRBJ2-7; 7 bases align to TRBD1. The germline gives CDR1 ENHRY, CDR2 SYGVKD. CDR3 length: 13 residues. Losses at the gene ends were 10 bases for V and 3 bases for J; bases not matched to a gene: 9. Written as DNA, the CDR3 is TGTGCCACCCGACGGGACAGCCACTACGAGCAGTACTTC. Protein product: CATRRDSHYEQYF.

This clonotype was counted a single time. One base away lies a much larger clone, so this may be a sequencing read error. The gene calls are TRBV12-3 or TRBV12-4 and TRBJ2-1; TRBD2 might be the D (5 bases). CDR3 length equals 16 residues. V lost 5 bases, J lost 10 bases, and 24 bases lay in between. The CDR3 is CASSPRLRASPGEQFF. The CDR3 nucleotides are TGTGCCAGCAGTCCCCGCCTTCGAGCTAGCCCAGGCGAGCAGTTCTTC.

In this sample, this clonotype turned up a few times. The V and J genes are TRBV5-6 and TRBJ2-1, with 7 bases aligning to TRBD2. In germline, CDR1 is SGHDT, CDR2 YYEEEE. The CDR3 sequence is 14 residues long. With 2 bases clipped from V and 7 bases from J, the junction kept 6 bases outside the gene matches. In DNA, the CDR3 is TGTGCCAGCAGCTTTTTAGGGGAGGGTAATGAGCAGTTCTTC. As protein: CASSFLGEGNEQFF.

In regard to this clonotype: This may be a read error: a much more frequent sequence differs by one nucleotide. The chain combines TRBV6-1 with TRBJ2-2; D ambiguous. The germline V gene has CDR1 MNHNS and CDR2 SASEGT. The CDR3 consists of 13 residues. V lost 9 bases and J lost 1, with 9 bases in between. CDR3 residues: CARRDGNTGELFF. CDR3 in DNA: TGTGCCAGGAGAGACGGGAACACCGGGGAGCTGTTTTTT.

The chain couples TRBV7-9 to TRBJ1-1, with D maybe TRBD1 (5 bases). Trimming shortened V by 3 bases and J by 2 bases, and 13 bases separated the two germline ends. The germline gives CDR1 SEHNR, CDR2 FQNEAQ (reference sequence). The CDR3 covers 15 residues. DNA of the CDR3: TGTGCCAGCAGCTTTGGGGGGACGGGAAACACTGAAGCTTTCTTT. Protein sequence: CASSFGGTGNTEAFF.

To note about this clonotype: Compared with germline, one end of the junction differs, possibly owing to a read error. The rearrangement uses TRBV29-1 and TRBJ2-7; D may be TRBD1 (6 bases). Germline loops: CDR1 SQVTM, CDR2 ANQGSEA. This CDR3 spans 13 amino acids. CDR3 in amino acids: CSVADRSSYEQNF. The DNA for the CDR3 is TGCAGCGTGGCTGACAGGTCTTCATACGAGCAGAACTTC.

Note on this clonotype: In this CDR3 the conserved last residue, phenylalanine or tryptophan, is missing, so a read error is likely. The J gene is TRBJ1-2, the V gene TRBV28, with D perhaps TRBD1 (6 bases). V was trimmed by 3 bases and J by 2 bases, leaving 7 bases between them. This CDR3 region has 13 residues. CDR1 and CDR2 from the germline V gene are MDHEN and SYDVKM. CDR3 loop: CASSLTGNYGYTS. As DNA, the CDR3 is TGTGCCAGCAGTTTGACAGGCAACTATGGCTACACCTCC.

At least ten counts were recorded for this clonotype. Here the CDR3 reads CASSQGHPRGYTF. CDR3 DNA sequence: TGTGCCAGCAGCCAAGGACACCCTCGGGGCTACACCTTC. The chain carries TRBV4-2 and TRBJ1-2; D not resolved. The V gene lost 1 base and the J gene lost 8 bases, with 11 bases spanning the gap. Germline CDR1 LGHNA, CDR2 YNFKEQ. The CDR3 covers 13 residues.

As regards this clonotype: The germline gene is not matched at one end of the junction; a read error may be the cause. The gene calls are TRBV5-6 and TRBJ2-7; 8 bases fit TRBD1. This CDR3 has 16 residues. CDR1 SGHDT and CDR2 YYEEEE come from the germline V gene. The chain's CDR3 is CASSQYLTGVSYVQYF. For the CDR3, the DNA is TGTGCCAGCAGCCAATACCTGACAGGGGTCTCCTACGTGCAGTACTTC. The whole variable domain, filled in from reference TRBV5-6 and TRBJ2-7, reads DAGVTQSPTHLIKTRGQQVTLRCSPKSGHDTVSWYQQALGQGPQFIFQYYEEEERQRGNFPDRFSGHQFPNYSSELNVNALLLGDSALYLCASSQYLTGVSYVQYFGPGTRLTVT.

A note on this clonotype: This could be a read error, since a much larger clone is one nucleotide away. This chain links TRBV29-1 with TRBJ2-3; 8 positions match TRBD1. Per germline, CDR1 SQVTM and CDR2 ANQGSEA. The CDR3 sequence is 13 residues long. Trimming at V came to 6 bases and at J to 2 bases, leaving 4 bases not matched to a gene. The CDR3 region is CSVWTGPTDTQYF. The CDR3, as DNA: TGCAGCGTCTGGACAGGGCCCACAGATACGCAGTATTTT.